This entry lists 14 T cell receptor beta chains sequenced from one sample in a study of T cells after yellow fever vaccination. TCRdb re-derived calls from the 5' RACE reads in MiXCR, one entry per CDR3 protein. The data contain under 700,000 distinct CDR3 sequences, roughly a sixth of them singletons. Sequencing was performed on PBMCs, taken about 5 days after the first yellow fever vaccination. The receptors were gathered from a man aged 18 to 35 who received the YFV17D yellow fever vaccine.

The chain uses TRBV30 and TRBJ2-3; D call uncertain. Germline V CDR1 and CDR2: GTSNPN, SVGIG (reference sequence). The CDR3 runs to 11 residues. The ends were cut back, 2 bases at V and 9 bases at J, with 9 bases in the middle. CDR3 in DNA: TGTGCCTGGAGTATGCGCATAACGCAGTATTTT. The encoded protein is CAWSMRITQYF.

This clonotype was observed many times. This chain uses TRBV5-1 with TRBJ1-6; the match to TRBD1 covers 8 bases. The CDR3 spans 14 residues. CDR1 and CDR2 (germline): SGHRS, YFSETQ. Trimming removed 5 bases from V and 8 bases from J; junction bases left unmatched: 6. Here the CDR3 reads CASRSDREYSPLHF. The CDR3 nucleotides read TGCGCCAGCAGATCGGACAGGGAATATTCACCCCTCCACTTT.

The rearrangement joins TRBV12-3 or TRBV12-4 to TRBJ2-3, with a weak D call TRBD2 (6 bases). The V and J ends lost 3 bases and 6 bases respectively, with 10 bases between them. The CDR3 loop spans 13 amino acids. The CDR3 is CASSLGGMDTQYF. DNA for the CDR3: TGTGCCAGCAGTTTGGGCGGGATGGATACGCAGTATTTT.

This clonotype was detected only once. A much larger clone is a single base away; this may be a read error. Here the CDR3 reads CASRVAVSTDSQYF. In DNA form, the CDR3 reads TGCGCCAGCAGAGTAGCGGTGAGCACAGATTCGCAGTATTTT. The genes are TRBV5-1 and TRBJ2-3; weak D call: TRBD2 (6 bases). CDR1 and CDR2 (germline): SGHRS, YFSETQ. This CDR3 comprises 14 residues.

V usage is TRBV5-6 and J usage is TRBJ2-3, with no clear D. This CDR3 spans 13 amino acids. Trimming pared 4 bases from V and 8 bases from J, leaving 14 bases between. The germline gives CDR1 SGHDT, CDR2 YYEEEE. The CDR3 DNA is TGTGCCAGCAGCCCCAAGGTCTGGGCTACGCAGTATTTT. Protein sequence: CASSPKVWATQYF. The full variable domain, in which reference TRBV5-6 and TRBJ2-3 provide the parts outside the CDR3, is DAGVTQSPTHLIKTRGQQVTLRCSPKSGHDTVSWYQQALGQGPQFIFQYYEEEERQRGNFPDRFSGHQFPNYSSELNVNALLLGDSALYLCASSPKVWATQYFGPGTRLTVL.

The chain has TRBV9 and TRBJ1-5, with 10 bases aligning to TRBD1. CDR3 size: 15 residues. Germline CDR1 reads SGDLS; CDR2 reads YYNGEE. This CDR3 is CASSMGTGVNQPQHF. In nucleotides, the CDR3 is TGTGCAAGCTCTATGGGGACAGGGGTTAATCAGCCCCAGCATTTT.

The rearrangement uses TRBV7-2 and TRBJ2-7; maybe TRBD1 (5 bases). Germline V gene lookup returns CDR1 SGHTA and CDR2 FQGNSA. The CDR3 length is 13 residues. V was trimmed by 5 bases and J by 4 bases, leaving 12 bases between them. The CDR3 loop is CASSAPGLYEQYF. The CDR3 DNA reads TGTGCCAGCAGCGCCCCAGGGCTTTACGAGCAGTACTTC.

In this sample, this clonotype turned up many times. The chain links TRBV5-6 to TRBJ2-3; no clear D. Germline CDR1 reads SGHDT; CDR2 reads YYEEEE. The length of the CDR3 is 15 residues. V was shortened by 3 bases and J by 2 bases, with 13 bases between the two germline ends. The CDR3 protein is CASSSKARITDTQYF. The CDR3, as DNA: TGTGCCAGCAGCTCCAAGGCTCGGATCACAGATACGCAGTATTTT. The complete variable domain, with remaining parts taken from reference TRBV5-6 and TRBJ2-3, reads DAGVTQSPTHLIKTRGQQVTLRCSPKSGHDTVSWYQQALGQGPQFIFQYYEEEERQRGNFPDRFSGHQFPNYSSELNVNALLLGDSALYLCASSSKARITDTQYFGPGTRLTVL.

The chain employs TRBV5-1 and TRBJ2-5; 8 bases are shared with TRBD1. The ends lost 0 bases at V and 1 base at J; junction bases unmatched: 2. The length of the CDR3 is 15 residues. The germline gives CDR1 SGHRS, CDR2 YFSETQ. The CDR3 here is CASSLARGPQETQYF. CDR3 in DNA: TGCGCCAGCAGCTTGGCCAGGGGGCCCCAAGAGACCCAGTACTTC.

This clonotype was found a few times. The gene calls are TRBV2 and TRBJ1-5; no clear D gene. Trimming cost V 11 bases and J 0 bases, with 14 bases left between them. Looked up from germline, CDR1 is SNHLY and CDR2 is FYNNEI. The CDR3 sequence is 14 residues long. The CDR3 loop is CASRPPYSNQPQHF. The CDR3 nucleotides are TGTGCCTCCCGACCCCCATATAGCAATCAGCCCCAGCATTTT.

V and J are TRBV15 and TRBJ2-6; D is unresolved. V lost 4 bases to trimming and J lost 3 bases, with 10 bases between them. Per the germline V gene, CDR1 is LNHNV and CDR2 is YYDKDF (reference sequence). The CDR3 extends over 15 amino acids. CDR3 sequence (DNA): TGTGCCACCAGCACAGGTAGCTTTGGGGCCAACGTCCTGACTTTC. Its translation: CATSTGSFGANVLTF.

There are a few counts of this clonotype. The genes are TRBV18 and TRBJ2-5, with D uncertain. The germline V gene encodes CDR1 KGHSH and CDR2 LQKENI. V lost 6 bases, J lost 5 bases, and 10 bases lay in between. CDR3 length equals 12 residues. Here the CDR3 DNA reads TGTGCCAGCTCCTCCTACTGGGAGACCCAGTACTTC. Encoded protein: CASSSYWETQYF.

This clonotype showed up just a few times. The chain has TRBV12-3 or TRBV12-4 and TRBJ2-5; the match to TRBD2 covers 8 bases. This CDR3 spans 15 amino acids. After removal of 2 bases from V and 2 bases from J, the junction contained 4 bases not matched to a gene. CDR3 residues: CASSLLGGAQETQYF. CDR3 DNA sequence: TGTGCCAGCAGTTTACTCGGGGGGGCTCAAGAGACCCAGTACTTC.

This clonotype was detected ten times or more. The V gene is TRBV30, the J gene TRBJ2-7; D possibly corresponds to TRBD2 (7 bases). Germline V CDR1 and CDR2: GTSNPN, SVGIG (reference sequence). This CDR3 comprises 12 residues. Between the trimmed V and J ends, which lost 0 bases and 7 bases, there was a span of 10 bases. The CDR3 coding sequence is TGTGCCTGGAGTGTCGGGGGGCCGGAGCAGTACTTC. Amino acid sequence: CAWSVGGPEQYF.